Here is one TCR beta chain with its context. This entry comes from a study of blood T cell repertoires in COVID-19. Germline V lookup: CDR1 LGHNA, CDR2 YNFKEQ. V was pared by 0 bases and J by 1 base, with 13 bases between. The CDR3 has 16 amino acids. The method was immunoSEQ multiplex PCR; TCRdb's version includes in-frame clones alone and lacks a portion of them. In the table there are over 150,000 clones, approximately 78% of which are singletons. Material: PBMCs or T cells enriched from blood (not recorded which). The chain uses TRBV4-2 and TRBJ2-7; D uncertain. The receptor was derived from a woman between 50 and 59 years old who had recovered from COVID-19. The CDR3 protein is CASSQDRSFGSYEQYF. The CDR3, as DNA: TGTGCCAGCAGCCAAGATCGGAGTTTTGGTTCCTACGAGCAGTACTTC.